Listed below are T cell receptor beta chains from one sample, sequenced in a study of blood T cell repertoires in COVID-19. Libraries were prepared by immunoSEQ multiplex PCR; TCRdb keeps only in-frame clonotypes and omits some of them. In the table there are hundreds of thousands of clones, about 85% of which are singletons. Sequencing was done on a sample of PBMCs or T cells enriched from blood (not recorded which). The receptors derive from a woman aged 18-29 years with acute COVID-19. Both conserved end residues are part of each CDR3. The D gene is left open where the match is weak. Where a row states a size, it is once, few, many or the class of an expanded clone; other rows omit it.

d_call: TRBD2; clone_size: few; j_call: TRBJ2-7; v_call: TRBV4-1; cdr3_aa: CASSPSPGLADEQYF; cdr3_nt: TGCGCCAGCAGCCCCTCCCCGGGACTAGCAGACGAGCAGTACTTC
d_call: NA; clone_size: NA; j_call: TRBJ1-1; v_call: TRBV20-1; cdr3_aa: CSARDLRGAFF; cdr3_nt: TGCAGTGCTAGAGATCTAAGGGGAGCTTTCTTT
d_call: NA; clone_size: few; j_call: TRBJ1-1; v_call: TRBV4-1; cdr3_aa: CASSQGVSVDSQNTEAFF; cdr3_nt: TGCGCCAGCAGCCAAGGGGTATCCGTAGACAGCCAGAACACTGAAGCTTTCTTT
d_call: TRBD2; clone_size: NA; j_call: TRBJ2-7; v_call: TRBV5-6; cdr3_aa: CASSLTGGLAGGPRYEQYF; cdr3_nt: TGTGCCAGCAGCTTGACAGGGGGACTAGCGGGAGGGCCTCGGTACGAGCAGTACTTC
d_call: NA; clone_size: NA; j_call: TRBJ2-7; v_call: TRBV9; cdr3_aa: CASSVGGHAYSEQYF; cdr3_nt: TGTGCCAGCAGCGTAGGAGGTCACGCTTATTCCGAGCAGTACTTC
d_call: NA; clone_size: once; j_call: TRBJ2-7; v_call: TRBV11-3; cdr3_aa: CASSFGRGYEQYF; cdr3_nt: TGTGCCAGCAGCTTCGGACGGGGCTACGAGCAGTACTTC
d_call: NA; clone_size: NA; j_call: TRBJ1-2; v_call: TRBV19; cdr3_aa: CASSIVPTGSNYGYTF; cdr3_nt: TGTGCCAGTAGTATAGTACCAACAGGGAGCAACTATGGCTACACCTTC
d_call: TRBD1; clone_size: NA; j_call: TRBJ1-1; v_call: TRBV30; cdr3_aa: CAWGWVTGAYTEAFF; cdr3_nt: TGTGCCTGGGGTTGGGTGACAGGGGCCTACACTGAAGCTTTCTTT
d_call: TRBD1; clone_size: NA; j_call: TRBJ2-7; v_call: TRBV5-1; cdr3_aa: CASSFRSGQANSYEQYF; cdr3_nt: TGCGCCAGCAGCTTCCGTTCAGGACAGGCAAACTCCTACGAGCAGTACTTC
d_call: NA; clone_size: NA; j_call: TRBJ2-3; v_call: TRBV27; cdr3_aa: CASSRTSGAGTDTQYF; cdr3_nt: TGTGCCAGCAGTCGAACATCAGGGGCCGGCACAGATACGCAGTATTTT
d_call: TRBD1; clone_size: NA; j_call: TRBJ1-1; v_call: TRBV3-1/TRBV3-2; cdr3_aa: CASSQKQGGGTEAFF; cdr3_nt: TGTGCCAGCAGCCAAAAACAGGGGGGCGGAACTGAAGCTTTCTTT
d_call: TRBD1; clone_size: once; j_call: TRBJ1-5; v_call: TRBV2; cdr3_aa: CASRWGQGNQPQHF; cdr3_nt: TGTGCCAGCAGGTGGGGACAGGGCAATCAGCCCCAGCATTTT
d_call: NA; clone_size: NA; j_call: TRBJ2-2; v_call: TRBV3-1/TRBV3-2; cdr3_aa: CASSQDYRGRTGELFF; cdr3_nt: TGTGCCAGCAGCCAAGATTATCGGGGAAGGACCGGGGAGCTGTTTTTT
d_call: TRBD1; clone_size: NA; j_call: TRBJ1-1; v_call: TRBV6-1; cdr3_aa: CASSLTGGMNTEAFF; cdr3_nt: TGTGCCAGCAGTTTGACAGGGGGCATGAACACTGAAGCTTTCTTT
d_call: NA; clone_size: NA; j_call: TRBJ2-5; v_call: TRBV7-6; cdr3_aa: CASSLGGPVGAETQYF; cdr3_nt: TGTGCCAGCAGCTTAGGGGGGCCGGTGGGGGCTGAGACCCAGTACTTC
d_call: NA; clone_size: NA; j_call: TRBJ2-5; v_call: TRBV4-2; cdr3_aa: CASSQADQETQYF; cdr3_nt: TGTGCCAGCAGCCAAGCGGACCAAGAGACCCAGTACTTC
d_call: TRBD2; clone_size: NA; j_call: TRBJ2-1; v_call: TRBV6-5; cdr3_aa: CASSQPGTGGDEQFF; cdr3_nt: TGTGCCAGCAGCCAACCCGGGACTGGGGGGGATGAGCAGTTCTTC
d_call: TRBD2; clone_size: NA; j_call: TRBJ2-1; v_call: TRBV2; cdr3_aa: CASSGRGGNEQFF; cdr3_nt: TGTGCCAGCAGCGGCCGCGGGGGCAATGAGCAGTTCTTC
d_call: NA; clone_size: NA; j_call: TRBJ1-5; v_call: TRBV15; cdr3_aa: CATSSYRDQPQHF; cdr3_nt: TGTGCCACCAGCAGTTACCGGGATCAGCCCCAGCATTTT
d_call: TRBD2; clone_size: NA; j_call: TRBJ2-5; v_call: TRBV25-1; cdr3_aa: CASSPGLAASAQYF; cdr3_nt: TGTGCCAGCAGTCCGGGACTAGCAGCATCGGCCCAGTACTTC
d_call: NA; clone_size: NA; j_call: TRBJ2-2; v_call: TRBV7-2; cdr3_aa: CASGRDSQETGELFF; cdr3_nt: TGTGCCAGCGGACGGGACTCCCAAGAGACCGGGGAGCTGTTTTTT
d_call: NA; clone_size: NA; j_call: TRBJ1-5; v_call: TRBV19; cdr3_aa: CASSIAGWDNQPQHF; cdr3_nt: TGTGCCAGTAGTATAGCAGGGTGGGACAATCAGCCCCAGCATTTT
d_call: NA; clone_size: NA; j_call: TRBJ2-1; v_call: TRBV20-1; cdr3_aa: CSAIRGYEQFF; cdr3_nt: TGCAGTGCCATTAGGGGGTATGAGCAGTTCTTC
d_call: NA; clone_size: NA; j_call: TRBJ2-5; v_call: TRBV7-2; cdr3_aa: CASSSTGSQGTQYF; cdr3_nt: TGTGCCAGCAGCTCGACAGGATCTCAAGGGACCCAGTACTTC
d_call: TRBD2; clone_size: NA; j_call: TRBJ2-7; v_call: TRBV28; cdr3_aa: CASSGGAGTYEQYF; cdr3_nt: TGTGCCAGCTCGGGGGGGGCCGGTACCTACGAGCAGTACTTC
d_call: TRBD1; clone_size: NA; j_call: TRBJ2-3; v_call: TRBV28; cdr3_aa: CASSPGQGADTQYF; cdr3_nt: TGTGCCAGCAGTCCTGGACAGGGGGCAGATACGCAGTATTTT
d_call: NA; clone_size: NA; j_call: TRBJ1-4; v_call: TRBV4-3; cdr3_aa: CASSQDLGEEKLFF; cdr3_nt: TGCGCCAGCAGCCAAGATCTCGGGGAGGAAAAACTGTTTTTT
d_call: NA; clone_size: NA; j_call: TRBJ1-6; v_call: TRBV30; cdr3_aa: CAWSAGTSDSPLHF; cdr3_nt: TGTGCCTGGAGCGCCGGGACATCCGATTCACCCCTCCACTTT
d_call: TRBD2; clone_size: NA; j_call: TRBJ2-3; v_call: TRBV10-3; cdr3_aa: CAIHAGGGGDTQYF; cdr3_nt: TGTGCCATCCATGCGGGGGGCGGGGGAGATACGCAGTATTTT
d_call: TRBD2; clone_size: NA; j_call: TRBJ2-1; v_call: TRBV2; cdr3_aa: CASSELGLAGDEQFF; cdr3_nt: TGTGCCAGCAGTGAACTTGGACTAGCGGGGGACGAGCAGTTCTTC
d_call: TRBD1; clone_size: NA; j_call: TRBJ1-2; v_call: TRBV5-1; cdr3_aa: CASSLGTGEEVLYGYTF; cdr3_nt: TGCGCCAGCAGCTTGGGGACAGGTGAAGAGGTACTCTATGGCTACACCTTC
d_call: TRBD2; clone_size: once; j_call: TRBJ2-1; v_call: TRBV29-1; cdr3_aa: CSVEGVPAGNYNEQFF; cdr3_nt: TGCAGCGTTGAAGGCGTCCCAGCGGGGAACTACAATGAGCAGTTCTTC
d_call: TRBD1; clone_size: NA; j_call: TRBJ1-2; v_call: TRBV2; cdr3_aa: CALLFPGQRAYGYTF; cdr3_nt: TGTGCCCTTCTTTTCCCGGGACAGCGTGCCTATGGCTACACCTTC
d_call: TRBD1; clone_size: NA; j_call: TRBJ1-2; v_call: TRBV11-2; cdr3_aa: CASSLPDRGRGYTF; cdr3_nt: TGTGCCAGCAGCTTACCGGACAGGGGGCGAGGCTACACCTTC
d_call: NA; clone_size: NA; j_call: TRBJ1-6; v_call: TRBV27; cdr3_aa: CASSQHSGISPLHF; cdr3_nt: TGTGCCAGCAGTCAACATTCGGGGATTTCACCCCTCCACTTT
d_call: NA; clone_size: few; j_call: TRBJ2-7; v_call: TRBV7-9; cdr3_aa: CASSSRRDTKYEQYF; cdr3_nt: TGTGCCAGCAGCAGCCGCCGGGACACCAAGTACGAGCAGTACTTC
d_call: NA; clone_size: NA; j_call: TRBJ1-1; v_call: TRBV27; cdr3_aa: CASSKTGEAFF; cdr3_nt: TGTGCCAGCAGTAAGACAGGTGAAGCTTTCTTT
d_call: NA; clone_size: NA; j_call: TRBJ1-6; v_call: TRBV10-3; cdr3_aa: CAISDRRDSPLHF; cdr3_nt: TGTGCCATCAGCGACAGACGGGATTCACCCCTCCACTTT
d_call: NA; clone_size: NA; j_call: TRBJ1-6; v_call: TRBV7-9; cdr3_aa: CASTRAGGSSYNSPLHF; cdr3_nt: TGTGCCAGCACCCGAGCGGGGGGAAGCTCCTATAATTCACCCCTCCACTTT
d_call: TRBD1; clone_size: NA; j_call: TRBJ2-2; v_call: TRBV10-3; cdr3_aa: CAISQPGQGRAGELFF; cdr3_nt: TGTGCCATCAGCCAACCGGGACAGGGGAGGGCCGGGGAGCTGTTTTTT
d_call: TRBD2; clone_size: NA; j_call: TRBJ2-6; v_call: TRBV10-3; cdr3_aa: CAITNGLAFVPGANVLTF; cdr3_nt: TGTGCCATCACTAACGGACTAGCGTTCGTCCCCGGGGCCAACGTCCTGACTTTC
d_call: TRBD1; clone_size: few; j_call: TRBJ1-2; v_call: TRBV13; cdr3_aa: CASSLREGALTYGYTF; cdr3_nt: TGTGCCAGCAGCCTCCGTGAGGGGGCGCTTACCTATGGCTACACCTTC
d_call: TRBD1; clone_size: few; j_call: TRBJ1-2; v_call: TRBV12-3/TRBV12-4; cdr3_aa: CASSLDRVGYTF; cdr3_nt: TGTGCCAGCAGTCTTGACAGGGTCGGCTACACCTTC
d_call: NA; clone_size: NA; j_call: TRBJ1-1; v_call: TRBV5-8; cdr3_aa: CASSWGLLNTEAFF; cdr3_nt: TGTGCCAGCAGCTGGGGCCTATTGAACACTGAAGCTTTCTTT
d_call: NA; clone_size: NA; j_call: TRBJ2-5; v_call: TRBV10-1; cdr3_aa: CASSPGIQETQYF; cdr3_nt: TGCGCCAGCAGCCCGGGGATCCAAGAGACCCAGTACTTC
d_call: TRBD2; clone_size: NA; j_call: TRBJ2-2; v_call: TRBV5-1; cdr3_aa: CASSSGLAGVGNTGELFF; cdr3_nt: TGCGCCAGCAGCTCGGGACTAGCGGGAGTCGGTAACACCGGGGAGCTGTTTTTT
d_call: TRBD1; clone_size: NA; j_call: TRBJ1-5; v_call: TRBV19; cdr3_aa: CASSSTGGLNQPQHF; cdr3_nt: TGTGCCAGTAGTTCGACAGGGGGCCTCAATCAGCCCCAGCATTTT
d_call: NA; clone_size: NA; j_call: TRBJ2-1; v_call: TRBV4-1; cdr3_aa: CASSQERDNEQFF; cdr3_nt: TGCGCCAGCAGCCAAGAGAGGGACAATGAGCAGTTCTTC
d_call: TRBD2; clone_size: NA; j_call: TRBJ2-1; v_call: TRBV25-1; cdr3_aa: CASSESLAGVNEQFF; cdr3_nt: TGTGCCAGCAGTGAATCCCTAGCGGGGGTTAATGAGCAGTTCTTC
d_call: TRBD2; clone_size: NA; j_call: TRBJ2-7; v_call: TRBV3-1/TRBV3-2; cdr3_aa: CASSHTSGSSEQYF; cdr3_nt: TGTGCCAGCAGCCACACTAGCGGGAGTTCCGAGCAGTACTTC
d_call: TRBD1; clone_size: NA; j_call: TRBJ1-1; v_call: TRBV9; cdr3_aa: CASSVGIRDRRGNTEAFF; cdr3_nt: TGTGCCAGCAGCGTAGGTATCCGGGACAGACGTGGGAACACTGAAGCTTTCTTT
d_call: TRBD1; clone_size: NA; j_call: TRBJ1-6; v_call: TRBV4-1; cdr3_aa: CASSQRSGRGSSPLHF; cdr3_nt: TGCGCCAGCAGCCAAAGGTCCGGCAGGGGGTCATCACCCCTCCACTTT